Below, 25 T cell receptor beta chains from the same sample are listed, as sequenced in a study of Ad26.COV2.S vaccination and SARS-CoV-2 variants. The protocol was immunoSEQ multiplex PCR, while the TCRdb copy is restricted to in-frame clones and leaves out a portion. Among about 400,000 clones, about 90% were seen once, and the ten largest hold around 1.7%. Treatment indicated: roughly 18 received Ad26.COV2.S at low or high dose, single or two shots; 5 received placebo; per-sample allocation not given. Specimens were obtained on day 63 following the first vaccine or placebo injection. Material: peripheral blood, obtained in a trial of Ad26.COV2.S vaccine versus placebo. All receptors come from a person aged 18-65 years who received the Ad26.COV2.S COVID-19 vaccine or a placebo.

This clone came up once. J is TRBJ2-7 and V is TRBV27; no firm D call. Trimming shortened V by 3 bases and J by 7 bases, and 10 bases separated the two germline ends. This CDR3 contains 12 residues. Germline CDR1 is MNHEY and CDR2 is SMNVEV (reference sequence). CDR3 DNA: TGTGCCAGCAGTTTCCCCGGTAGGGAGCAGTACTTC. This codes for CASSFPGREQYF.

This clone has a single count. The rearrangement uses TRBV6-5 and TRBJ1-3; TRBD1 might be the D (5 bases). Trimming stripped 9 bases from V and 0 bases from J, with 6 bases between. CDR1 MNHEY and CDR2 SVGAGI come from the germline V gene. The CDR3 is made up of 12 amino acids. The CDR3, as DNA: TGTGCCAGTACAGGCTCTGGAAACACCATATATTTT. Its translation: CASTGSGNTIYF.

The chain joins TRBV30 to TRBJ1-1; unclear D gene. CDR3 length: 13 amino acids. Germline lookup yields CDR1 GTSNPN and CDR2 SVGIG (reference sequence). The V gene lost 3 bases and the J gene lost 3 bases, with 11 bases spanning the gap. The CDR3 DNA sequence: TGTGCCTGGAGATCACACCGGGACACTGAAGCTTTCTTT. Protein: CAWRSHRDTEAFF.

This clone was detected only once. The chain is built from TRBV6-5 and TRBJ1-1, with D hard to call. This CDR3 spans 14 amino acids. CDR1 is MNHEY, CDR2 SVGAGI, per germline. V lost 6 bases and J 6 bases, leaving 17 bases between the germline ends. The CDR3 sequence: CASRTRGEGSEAFF. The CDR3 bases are TGTGCCAGCAGGACCCGGGGAGAAGGGTCTGAAGCTTTCTTT.

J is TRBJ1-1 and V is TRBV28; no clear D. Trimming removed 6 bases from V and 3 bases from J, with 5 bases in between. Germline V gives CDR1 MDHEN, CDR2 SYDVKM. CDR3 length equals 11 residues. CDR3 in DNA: TGTGCCAGCAGAGACTACACTGAAGCTTTCTTT. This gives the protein CASRDYTEAFF.

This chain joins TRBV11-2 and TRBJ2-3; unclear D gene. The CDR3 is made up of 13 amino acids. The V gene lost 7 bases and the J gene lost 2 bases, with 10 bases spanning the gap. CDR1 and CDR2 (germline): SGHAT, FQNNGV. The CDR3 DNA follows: TGTGCCAGCACCTCGGGCTTCACAGATACGCAGTATTTT. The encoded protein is CASTSGFTDTQYF.

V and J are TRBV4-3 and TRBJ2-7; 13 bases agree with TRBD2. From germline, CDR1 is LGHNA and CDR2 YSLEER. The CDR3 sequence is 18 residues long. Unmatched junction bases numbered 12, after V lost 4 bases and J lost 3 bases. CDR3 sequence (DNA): TGCGCCAGCAGCCCCTCACGGGGGACTAGCGGGAATCTCTACGAGCAGTACTTC. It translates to CASSPSRGTSGNLYEQYF.

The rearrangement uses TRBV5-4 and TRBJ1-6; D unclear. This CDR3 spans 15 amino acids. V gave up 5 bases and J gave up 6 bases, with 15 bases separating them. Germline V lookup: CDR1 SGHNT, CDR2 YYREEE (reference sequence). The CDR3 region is CASSFRQASNSPLHF. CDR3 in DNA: TGTGCCAGCAGTTTCAGACAAGCTTCTAATTCACCCCTCCACTTT.

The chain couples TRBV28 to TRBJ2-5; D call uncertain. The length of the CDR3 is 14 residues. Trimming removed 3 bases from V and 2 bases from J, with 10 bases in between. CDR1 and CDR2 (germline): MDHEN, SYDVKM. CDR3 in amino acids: CASSFQDRQETQYF. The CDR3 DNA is TGTGCCAGCAGTTTTCAGGACCGGCAAGAGACCCAGTACTTC.

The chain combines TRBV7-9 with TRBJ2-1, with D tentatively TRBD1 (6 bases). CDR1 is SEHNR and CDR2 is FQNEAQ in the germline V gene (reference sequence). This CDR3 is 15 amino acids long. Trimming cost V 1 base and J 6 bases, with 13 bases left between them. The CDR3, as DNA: TGTGCCAGCAGCTTAGGGGGGCAGGCTGGCAATGAGCAGTTCTTC. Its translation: CASSLGGQAGNEQFF.

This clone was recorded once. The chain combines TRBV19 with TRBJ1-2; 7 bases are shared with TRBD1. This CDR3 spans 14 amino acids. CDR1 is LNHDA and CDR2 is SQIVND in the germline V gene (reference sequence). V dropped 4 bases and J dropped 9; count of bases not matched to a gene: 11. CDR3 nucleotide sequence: TGTGCCAGTAGTAGACAGGGTTCGTCAGAGAGCTACACCTTC. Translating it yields CASSRQGSSESYTF.

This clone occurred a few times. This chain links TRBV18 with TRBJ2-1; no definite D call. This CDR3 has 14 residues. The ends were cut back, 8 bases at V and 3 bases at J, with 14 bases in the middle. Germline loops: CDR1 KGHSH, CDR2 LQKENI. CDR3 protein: CASAGRVDYNEQFF. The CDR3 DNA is TGTGCCAGCGCCGGAAGGGTGGACTACAATGAGCAGTTCTTC.

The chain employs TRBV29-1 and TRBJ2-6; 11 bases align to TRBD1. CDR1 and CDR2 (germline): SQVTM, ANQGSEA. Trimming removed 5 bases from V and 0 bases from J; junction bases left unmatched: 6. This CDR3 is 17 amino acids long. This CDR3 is CSVRRDRGSSGANVLTF. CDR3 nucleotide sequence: TGCAGCGTTCGGCGGGACAGGGGGTCCTCTGGGGCCAACGTCCTGACTTTC.

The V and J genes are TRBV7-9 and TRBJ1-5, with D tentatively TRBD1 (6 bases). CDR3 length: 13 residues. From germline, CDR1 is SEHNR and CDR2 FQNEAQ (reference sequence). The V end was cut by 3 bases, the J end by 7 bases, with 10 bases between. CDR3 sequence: CASSFNRAQPQHF. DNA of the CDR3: TGTGCCAGCAGCTTTAACAGGGCGCAGCCCCAGCATTTT.

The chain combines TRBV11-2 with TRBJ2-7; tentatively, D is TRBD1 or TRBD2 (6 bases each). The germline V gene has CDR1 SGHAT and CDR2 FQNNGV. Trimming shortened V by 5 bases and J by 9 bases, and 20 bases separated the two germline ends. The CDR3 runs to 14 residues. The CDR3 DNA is TGTGCCAGCAGCCAGGGTGGGGGGCGCTGGGTGCAGTACTTC. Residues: CASSQGGGRWVQYF.

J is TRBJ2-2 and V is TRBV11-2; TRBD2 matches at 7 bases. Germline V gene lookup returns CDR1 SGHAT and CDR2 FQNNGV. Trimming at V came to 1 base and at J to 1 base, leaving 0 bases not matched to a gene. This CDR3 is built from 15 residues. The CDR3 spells CASSLVAGNTGELFF. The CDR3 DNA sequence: TGTGCCAGCAGCTTAGTAGCGGGGAACACCGGGGAGCTGTTTTTT.

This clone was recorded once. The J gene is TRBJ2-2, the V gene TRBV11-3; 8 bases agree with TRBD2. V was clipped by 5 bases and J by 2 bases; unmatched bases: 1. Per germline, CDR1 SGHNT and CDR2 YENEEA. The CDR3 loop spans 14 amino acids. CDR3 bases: TGTGCCAGCAGCCTAGCGGGTAACACCGGGGAGCTGTTTTTT. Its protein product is CASSLAGNTGELFF.

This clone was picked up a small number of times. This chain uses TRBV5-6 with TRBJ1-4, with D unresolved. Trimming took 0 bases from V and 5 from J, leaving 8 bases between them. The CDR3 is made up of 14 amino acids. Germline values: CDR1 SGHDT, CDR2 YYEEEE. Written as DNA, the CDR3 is TGTGCCAGCAGCTTGGGACCGTCAAATGAAAAACTGTTTTTT. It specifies CASSLGPSNEKLFF.

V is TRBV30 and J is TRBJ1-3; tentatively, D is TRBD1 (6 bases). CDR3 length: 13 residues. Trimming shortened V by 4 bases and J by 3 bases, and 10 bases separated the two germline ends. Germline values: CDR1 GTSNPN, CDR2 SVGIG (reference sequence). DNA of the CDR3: TGTGCCTGGACCTGGACAGATGGAAACACCATATATTTT. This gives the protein CAWTWTDGNTIYF.

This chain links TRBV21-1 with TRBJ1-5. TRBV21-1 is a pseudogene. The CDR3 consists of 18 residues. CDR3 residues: CASSKWGDKLSGNQPQHF. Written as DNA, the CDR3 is TGTGCCAGCAGCAAATGGGGGGACAAACTCAGTGGCAATCAGCCCCAGCATTTT.

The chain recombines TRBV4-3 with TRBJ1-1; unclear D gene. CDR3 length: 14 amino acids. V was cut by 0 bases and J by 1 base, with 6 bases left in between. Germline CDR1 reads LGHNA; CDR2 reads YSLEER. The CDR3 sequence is CASSQEERNTEAFF. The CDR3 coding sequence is TGCGCCAGCAGCCAAGAAGAACGGAACACTGAAGCTTTCTTT.

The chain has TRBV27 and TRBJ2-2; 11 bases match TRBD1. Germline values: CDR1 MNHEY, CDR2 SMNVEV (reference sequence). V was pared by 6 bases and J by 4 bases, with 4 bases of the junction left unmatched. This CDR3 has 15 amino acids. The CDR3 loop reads CASSGQGASTGELFF. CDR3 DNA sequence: TGTGCCAGCAGCGGACAGGGGGCAAGCACCGGGGAGCTGTTTTTT.

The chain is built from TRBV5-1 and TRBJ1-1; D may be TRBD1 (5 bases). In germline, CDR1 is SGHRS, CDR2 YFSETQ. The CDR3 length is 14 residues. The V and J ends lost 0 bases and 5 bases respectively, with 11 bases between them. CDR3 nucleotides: TGCGCCAGCAGCTTGGCCCAGGGTCATACTGAAGCTTTCTTT. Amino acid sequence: CASSLAQGHTEAFF.

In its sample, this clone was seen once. CDR3 bases: TGTGCCAGCAGTTACTGGGCAGGGGTTAACAATGAGCAGTTCTTC. Amino acid sequence: CASSYWAGVNNEQFF. The chain employs TRBV6-5 and TRBJ2-1; perhaps TRBD1 as D (6 bases). V was trimmed by 1 base and J by 5 bases, leaving 12 bases between them. In germline, CDR1 is MNHEY, CDR2 SVGAGI. This CDR3 comprises 15 residues.

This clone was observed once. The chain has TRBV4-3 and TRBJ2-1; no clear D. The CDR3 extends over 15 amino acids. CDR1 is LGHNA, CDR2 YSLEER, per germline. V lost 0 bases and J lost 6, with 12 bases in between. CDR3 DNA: TGCGCCAGCAGCCAAGATGGTGAGTCAAGCAATGAGCAGTTCTTC. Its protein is CASSQDGESSNEQFF.